This T cell receptor (beta chain) was sequenced during a study of T cells after somatic rescue of genetic block. The V and J ends lost 4 bases and 3 bases respectively, with 14 bases between them. This CDR3 region has 15 residues. Looked up from germline, CDR1 is MNHNS and CDR2 is SASEGT. Profiled with immunoSEQ multiplex PCR; TCRdb holds only in-frame clones, not every one. The table includes 12,000 or so clones, 73% detected once. This TCR came from a boy younger than 18. V and J are TRBV6-1 and TRBJ2-3; D may be TRBD2 (7 bases). Sequenced material: peripheral blood mononuclear cells (PBMCs). CDR3 sequence (DNA): TGTGCCAGCAGTGCCCGGAGGGGGGGGACAGATACGCAGTATTTT. Its protein product is CASSARRGGTDTQYF.